Following are 11 T cell receptor beta chains from one sample sequenced in a study of blood T cells in healthy people across ages. Next came a second PCR, run for about 6 to 12 cycles, which used a sample-barcoded 5' primer along with a J-beta primer mix. TCRdb ran MiXCR on the 5' RACE reads and lists one entry per CDR3 protein. Of around 800,000 distinct CDR3 sequences in the sample, about 55% were seen once. Sequencing was performed on blood. Source of these receptors: a man aged 80 or over in good health.

The chain carries TRBV7-9 and TRBJ2-7; 8 bases match TRBD2. V shed 2 bases, J shed 7 bases, and the junction held 16 bases outside the gene matches. CDR1 is SEHNR and CDR2 is FQNEAQ in the germline V gene (reference sequence). The CDR3 extends over 17 amino acids. The CDR3 loop is CASSLSTGRGRINEQYF. The CDR3 DNA reads TGTGCCAGCAGCTTAAGTACTGGGCGCGGGAGGATTAATGAGCAGTACTTC.

Here the CDR3 DNA reads TGCAGTGCTCCACCGGGACGGAATTCAGACATTCAGTACTTC. Residues: CSAPPGRNSDIQYF. The rearrangement links TRBV20-1 to TRBJ2-4; the D gene could be TRBD1 or TRBD2 (5 bases each). The V end lost 5 bases, the J end lost 8 bases, and 19 bases lay between the germline ends. The CDR3 is 14 residues long. Looked up from germline, CDR1 is DFQATT and CDR2 is SNEGSKA (reference sequence).

V is TRBV14 and J is TRBJ2-1; D might be TRBD2 (5 bases). Germline-derived CDR1 and CDR2 are SGHDN and FVKESK. The length of the CDR3 is 16 residues. The V end was cut by 1 base, the J end by 4 bases, with 14 bases between. The CDR3 coding sequence is TGTGCCAGCAGCCAAGTCGTAGGGAGTCGGTACAATGAGCAGTTCTTC. Translating gives CASSQVVGSRYNEQFF.

The CDR3 DNA is TGTGCCAGCAGCTTCACTGCTGAAGCTTTCTTT. This encodes CASSFTAEAFF. The genes are TRBV7-2 and TRBJ1-1; D is unclear. The length of the CDR3 is 11 residues. Germline CDR1 is SGHTA and CDR2 is FQGNSA. Trimming shortened V by 3 bases and J by 6 bases, and 5 bases separated the two germline ends.

This clonotype was seen just once. In DNA form, the CDR3 reads TGCAGTGCGGGGGAGTACCAAGAGACCCAGTTCTTC. Translating it yields CSAGEYQETQFF. The gene calls are TRBV20-1 and TRBJ2-5, with D possibly called TRBD1 or TRBD2 (5 bases each). Matching the DNA end better, TRBJ2-1 makes the J call doubtful. This CDR3 region has 12 residues. CDR1 is DFQATT, CDR2 SNEGSKA, per germline (reference sequence).

The chain has TRBV20-1 and TRBJ2-7; possibly TRBD1 for D (5 bases). V was pared by 3 bases and J by 0 bases, with 9 bases between. The CDR3 is 13 amino acids. Germline lookup yields CDR1 DFQATT and CDR2 SNEGSKA (reference sequence). The CDR3 protein is CSASPDSSYEQYF. DNA of the CDR3: TGCAGTGCTAGTCCCGACAGCTCCTACGAGCAGTACTTC.

In this sample, this clonotype turned up a few times. This chain uses TRBV29-1 with TRBJ1-1; the D is unclear. CDR3 size: 11 residues. The ends were cut back, 7 bases at V and 6 bases at J, with 12 bases in the middle. Germline V CDR1 and CDR2: SQVTM, ANQGSEA. CDR3 in amino acids: CSGENGAEAFF. The CDR3 DNA reads as TGCAGCGGGGAGAACGGGGCTGAAGCTTTCTTT.

The rearrangement joins TRBV28 to TRBJ1-2, with D perhaps TRBD1 (5 bases). Deletions cut 6 bases from V and 6 bases from J, with 14 bases between. In germline, CDR1 is MDHEN, CDR2 SYDVKM. The CDR3 runs 13 residues. The DNA for the CDR3 is TGTGCCAGCAGCCTCAGACAGTCGCATGGCTACACCTTC. Translated, it gives CASSLRQSHGYTF.

The chain links TRBV3-1 to TRBJ2-3, with D perhaps TRBD1 or TRBD2 (5 bases each). Germline CDR1 reads LGHDT; CDR2 reads YNNKEL (reference sequence). This CDR3 has 15 amino acids. V lost 1 base and J 1 base, leaving 9 bases between the germline ends. The CDR3 coding sequence is TGTGCCAGCAGCCAAGGAGGGGCGCGCACAGATACGCAGTATTTT. As protein: CASSQGGARTDTQYF.

The V gene is TRBV14, the J gene TRBJ1-2; D gene unclear. The germline V gene has CDR1 SGHDN and CDR2 FVKESK. Trimming left V 0 bases short and J 4 bases short, with 12 bases between. This CDR3 comprises 15 residues. In DNA, the CDR3 is TGTGCCAGCAGCCAAGATATTGCGGACCCCTATGGCTACACCTTC. Translated, it gives CASSQDIADPYGYTF. The entire variable domain, with the rest obtained from reference TRBV14 and TRBJ1-2, is as follows: EAGVTQFPSHSVIEKGQTVTLRCDPISGHDNLYWYRRVMGKEIKFLLHFVKESKQDESGMPNNRFLAERTGGTYSTLKVQPAELEDSGVYFCASSQDIADPYGYTFGSGTRLTVV.

This clonotype has only a few counts. The V and J genes are TRBV24-1 and TRBJ1-2, with D unclear. The CDR3 is 14 residues long. Trimming removed 9 bases from V and 1 base from J, with 14 bases in between. CDR1 KGHDR and CDR2 SFDVKD come from the germline V gene. CDR3 bases: TGTGCCACCCGCAAACCGGGGAGTAACTATGGCTACACCTTC. This encodes CATRKPGSNYGYTF.